This T cell receptor beta chain was captured in a study of T cells in Graves' hyperthyroidism and ophthalmopathy. This clonotype was counted ten times or more. The CDR3 regions of TCR beta were amplified from RNA transcripts. During a first-round RT-PCR of the TCR CDR3, the HTBI primer set was used. TCRdb itself ran the multiplex PCR reads through MiXCR, one entry per CDR3 protein. Among fewer than 450,000 distinct CDR3 sequences listed, about a sixth were seen once. Clinical symptoms, serum thyroxine and TRAb, thyroid ultrasound and orbital computed tomography were used for the diagnoses. It was 10 ml of fresh peripheral blood that supplied the PBMCs. Germline CDR1 and CDR2: GTSNPN and SVGIG (reference sequence). V was pared by 0 bases and J by 4 bases, with 9 bases between. The CDR3 has 13 residues.

Input material: blood. J is TRBJ1-1 and V is TRBV30; D call uncertain. This receptor was taken from a woman in her twenties or thirties with Graves' hyperthyroidism that later progressed to Graves' ophthalmopathy. The CDR3 protein is CAWSVGMGTEAFF. The CDR3 region has the DNA TGTGCCTGGAGTGTAGGTATGGGCACTGAAGCTTTCTTT.